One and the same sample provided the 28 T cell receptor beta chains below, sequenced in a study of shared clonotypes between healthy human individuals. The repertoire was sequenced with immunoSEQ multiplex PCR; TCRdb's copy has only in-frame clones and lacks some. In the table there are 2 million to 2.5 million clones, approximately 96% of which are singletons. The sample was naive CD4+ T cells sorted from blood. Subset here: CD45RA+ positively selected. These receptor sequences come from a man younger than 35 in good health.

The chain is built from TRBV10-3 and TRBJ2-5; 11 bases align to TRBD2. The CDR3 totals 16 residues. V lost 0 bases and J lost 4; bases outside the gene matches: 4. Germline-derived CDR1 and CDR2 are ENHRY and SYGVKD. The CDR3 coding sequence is TGTGCCATCAGTGAGTCGGCTAGCGGGGGGCGAGAGACCCAGTACTTC. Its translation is CAISESASGGRETQYF.

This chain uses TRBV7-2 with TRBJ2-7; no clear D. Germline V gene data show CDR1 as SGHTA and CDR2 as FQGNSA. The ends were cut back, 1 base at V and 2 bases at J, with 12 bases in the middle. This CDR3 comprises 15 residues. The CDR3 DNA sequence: TGTGCCAGCAGCTTAGAGGCGAGCGTCCCCTACGAGCAGTACTTC. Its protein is CASSLEASVPYEQYF.

The CDR3 sequence: CASSVQLFGNTIYF. CDR3 nucleotide sequence: TGTGCCAGCAGCGTACAGTTATTCGGAAACACCATATATTTT. The rearrangement joins TRBV9 to TRBJ1-3, with D hard to call. CDR3 size: 14 residues. Per the germline V gene, CDR1 is SGDLS and CDR2 is YYNGEE. Trimming cost V 1 base and J 4 bases, with 9 bases left between them.

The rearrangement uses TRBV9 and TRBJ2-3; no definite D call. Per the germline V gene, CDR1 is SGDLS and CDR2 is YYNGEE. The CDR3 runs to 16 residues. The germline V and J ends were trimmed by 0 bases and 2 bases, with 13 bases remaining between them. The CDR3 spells CASSVDTASSTDTQYF. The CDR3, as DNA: TGTGCCAGCAGCGTAGATACGGCCAGCTCCACAGATACGCAGTATTTT.

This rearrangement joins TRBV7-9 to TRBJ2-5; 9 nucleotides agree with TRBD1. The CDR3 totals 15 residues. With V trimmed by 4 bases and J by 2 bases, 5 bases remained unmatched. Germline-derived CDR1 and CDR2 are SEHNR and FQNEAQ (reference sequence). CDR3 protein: CASSSGTGRQETQYF. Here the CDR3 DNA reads TGTGCCAGCAGCTCCGGGACAGGGCGGCAAGAGACCCAGTACTTC.

CDR3 nucleotide sequence: TGTGCCAGCAGCTTGGACCGATCTGAAGCTTTCTTT. It translates to CASSLDRSEAFF. The J gene is TRBJ1-1, the V gene TRBV5-4; unclear D gene. The length of the CDR3 is 12 residues. Trimming cost V 0 bases and J 6 bases, with 6 bases left between them. The germline gives CDR1 SGHNT, CDR2 YYREEE (reference sequence).

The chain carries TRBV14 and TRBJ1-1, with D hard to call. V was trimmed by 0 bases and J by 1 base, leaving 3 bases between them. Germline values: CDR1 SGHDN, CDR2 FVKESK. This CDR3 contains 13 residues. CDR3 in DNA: TGTGCCAGCAGCCAAGATTGGAACACTGAAGCTTTCTTT. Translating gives CASSQDWNTEAFF.

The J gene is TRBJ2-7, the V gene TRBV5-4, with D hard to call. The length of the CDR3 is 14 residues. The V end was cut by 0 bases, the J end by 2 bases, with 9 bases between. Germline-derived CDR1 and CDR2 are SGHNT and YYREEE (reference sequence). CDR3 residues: CASSLGPTTYEQYF. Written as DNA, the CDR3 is TGTGCCAGCAGCTTGGGACCTACGACCTACGAGCAGTACTTC. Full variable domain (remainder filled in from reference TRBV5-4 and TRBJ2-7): ETGVTQSPTHLIKTRGQQVTLRCSSQSGHNTVSWYQQALGQGPQFIFQYYREEENGRGNFPPRFSGLQFPNYSSELNVNALELDDSALYLCASSLGPTTYEQYFGPGTRLTVT.

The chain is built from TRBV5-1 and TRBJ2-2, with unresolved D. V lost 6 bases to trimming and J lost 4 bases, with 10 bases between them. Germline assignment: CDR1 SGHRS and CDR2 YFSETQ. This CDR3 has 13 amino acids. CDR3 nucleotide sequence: TGCGCCAGCAATCAGGACGGCACCGGGGAGCTGTTTTTT. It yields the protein CASNQDGTGELFF.

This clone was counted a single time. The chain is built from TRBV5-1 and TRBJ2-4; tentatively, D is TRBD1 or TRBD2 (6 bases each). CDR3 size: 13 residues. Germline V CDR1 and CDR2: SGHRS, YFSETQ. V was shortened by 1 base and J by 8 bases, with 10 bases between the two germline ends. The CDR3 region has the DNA TGCGCCAGCAGCTTGCCAGGGGAGGACATTCAGTACTTC. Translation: CASSLPGEDIQYF. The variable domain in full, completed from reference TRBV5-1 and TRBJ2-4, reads KAGVTQTPRYLIKTRGQQVTLSCSPISGHRSVSWYQQTPGQGLQFLFEYFSETQRNKGNFPGRFSGRQFSNSRSEMNVSTLELGDSALYLCASSLPGEDIQYFGAGTRLSVL.

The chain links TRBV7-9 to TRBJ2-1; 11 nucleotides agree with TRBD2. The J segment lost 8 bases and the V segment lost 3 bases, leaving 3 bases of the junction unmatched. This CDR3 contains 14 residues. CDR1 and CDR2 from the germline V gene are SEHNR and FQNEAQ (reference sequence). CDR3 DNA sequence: TGTGCCAGCAGCTTTAGCGGGGGGGCCGATGAGCAGTTCTTC. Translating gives CASSFSGGADEQFF. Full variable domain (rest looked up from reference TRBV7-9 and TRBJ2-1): DTGVSQNPRHKITKRGQNVTFRCDPISEHNRLYWYRQTLGQGPEFLTYFQNEAQLEKSRLLSDRFSAERPKGSFSTLEIQRTEQGDSAMYLCASSFSGGADEQFFGPGTRLTVL.

For the CDR3, the DNA is TGTGCCAGCAGTGACCAGGTAGCTGAGGGCTACACCTTC. Translating gives CASSDQVAEGYTF. The chain uses TRBV2 and TRBJ1-2; D not certain. Germline V gene sequence: CDR1 SNHLY, CDR2 FYNNEI. This CDR3 spans 13 amino acids. Trimming pared 3 bases from V and 8 bases from J, leaving 13 bases between.

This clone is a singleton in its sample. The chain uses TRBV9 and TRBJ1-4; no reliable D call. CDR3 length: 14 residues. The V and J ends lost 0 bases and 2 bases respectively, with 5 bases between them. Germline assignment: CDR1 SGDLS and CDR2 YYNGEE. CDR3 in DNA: TGTGCCAGCAGCGTAGCCGGGACTAATGAAAAACTGTTTTTT. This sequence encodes CASSVAGTNEKLFF. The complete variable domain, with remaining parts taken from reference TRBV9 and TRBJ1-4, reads DSGVTQTPKHLITATGQRVTLRCSPRSGDLSVYWYQQSLDQGLQFLIQYYNGEERAKGNILERFSAQQFPDLHSELNLSSLELGDSALYFCASSVAGTNEKLFFGSGTQLSVL.

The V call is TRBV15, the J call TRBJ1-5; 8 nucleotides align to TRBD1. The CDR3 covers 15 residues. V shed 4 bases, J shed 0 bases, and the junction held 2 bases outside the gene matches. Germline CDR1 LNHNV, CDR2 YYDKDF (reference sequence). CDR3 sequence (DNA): TGTGCCACCAGCAAGGGACAGGCTAGCAATCAGCCCCAGCATTTT. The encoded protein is CATSKGQASNQPQHF.

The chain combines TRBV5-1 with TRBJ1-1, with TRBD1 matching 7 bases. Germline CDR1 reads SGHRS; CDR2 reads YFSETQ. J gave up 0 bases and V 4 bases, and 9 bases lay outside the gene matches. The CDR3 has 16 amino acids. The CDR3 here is CASSPGQIHMNTEAFF. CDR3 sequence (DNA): TGCGCCAGCAGCCCGGGACAGATACACATGAACACTGAAGCTTTCTTT.

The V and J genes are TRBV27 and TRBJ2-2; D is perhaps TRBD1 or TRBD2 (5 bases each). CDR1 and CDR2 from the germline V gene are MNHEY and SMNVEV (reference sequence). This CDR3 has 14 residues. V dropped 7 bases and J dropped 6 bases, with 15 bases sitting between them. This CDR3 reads CASTWGIHPGELFF. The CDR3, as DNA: TGTGCCAGCACTTGGGGGATCCACCCCGGGGAGCTGTTTTTT.

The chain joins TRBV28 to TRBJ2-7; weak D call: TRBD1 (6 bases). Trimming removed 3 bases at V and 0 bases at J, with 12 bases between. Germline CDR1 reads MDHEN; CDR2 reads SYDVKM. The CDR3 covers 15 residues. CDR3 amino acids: CASSLAGTLSYEQYF. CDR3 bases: TGTGCCAGCAGTTTGGCCGGGACACTCTCCTACGAGCAGTACTTC.

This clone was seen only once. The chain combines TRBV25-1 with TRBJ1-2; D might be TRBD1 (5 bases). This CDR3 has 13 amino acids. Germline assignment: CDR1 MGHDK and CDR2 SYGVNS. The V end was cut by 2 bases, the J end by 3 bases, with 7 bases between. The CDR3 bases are TGTGCCAGCAGTGAAGCCAGGGACTATGGCTACACCTTC. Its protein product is CASSEARDYGYTF.

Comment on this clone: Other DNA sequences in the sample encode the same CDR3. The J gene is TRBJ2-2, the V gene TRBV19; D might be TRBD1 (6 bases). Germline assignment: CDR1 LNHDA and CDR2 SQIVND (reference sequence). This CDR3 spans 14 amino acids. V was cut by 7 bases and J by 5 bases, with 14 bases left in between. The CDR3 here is CASTLAGATGELFF. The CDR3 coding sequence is TGTGCCAGTACCCTGGCAGGGGCAACCGGGGAGCTGTTTTTT.

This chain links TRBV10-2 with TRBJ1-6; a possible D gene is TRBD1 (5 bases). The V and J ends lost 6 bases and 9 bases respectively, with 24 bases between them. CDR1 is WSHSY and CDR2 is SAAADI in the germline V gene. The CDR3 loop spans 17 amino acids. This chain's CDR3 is CASSHITGPSESSPLHF. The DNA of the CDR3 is TGCGCCAGCAGCCATATCACGGGGCCCTCGGAGAGTTCACCCCTCCACTTT.

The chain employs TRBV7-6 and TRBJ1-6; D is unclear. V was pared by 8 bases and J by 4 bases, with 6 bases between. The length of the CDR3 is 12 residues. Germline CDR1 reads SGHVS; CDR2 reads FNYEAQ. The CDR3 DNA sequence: TGTGCCAGCTCAGATTATAATTCACCCCTCCACTTT. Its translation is CASSDYNSPLHF.

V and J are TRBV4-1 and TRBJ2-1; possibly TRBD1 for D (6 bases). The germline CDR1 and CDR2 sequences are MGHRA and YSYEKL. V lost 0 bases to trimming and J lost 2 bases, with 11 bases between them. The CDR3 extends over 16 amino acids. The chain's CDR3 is CASSQEEQGPYNEQFF. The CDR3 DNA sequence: TGCGCCAGCAGCCAAGAGGAACAGGGTCCCTACAATGAGCAGTTCTTC.

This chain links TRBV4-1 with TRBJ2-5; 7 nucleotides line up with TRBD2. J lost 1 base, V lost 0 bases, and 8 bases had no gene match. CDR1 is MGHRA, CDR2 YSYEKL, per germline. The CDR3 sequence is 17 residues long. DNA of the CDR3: TGCGCCAGCAGCCAAGAAGGGCCAGCGGGGTCCCAAGAGACCCAGTACTTC. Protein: CASSQEGPAGSQETQYF.

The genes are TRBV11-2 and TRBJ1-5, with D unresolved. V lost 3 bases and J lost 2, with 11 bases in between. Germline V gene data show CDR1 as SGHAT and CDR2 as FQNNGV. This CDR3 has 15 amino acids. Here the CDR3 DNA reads TGTGCCAGCAGCTTCGGAATTGCGGGCAATCAGCCCCAGCATTTT. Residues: CASSFGIAGNQPQHF.

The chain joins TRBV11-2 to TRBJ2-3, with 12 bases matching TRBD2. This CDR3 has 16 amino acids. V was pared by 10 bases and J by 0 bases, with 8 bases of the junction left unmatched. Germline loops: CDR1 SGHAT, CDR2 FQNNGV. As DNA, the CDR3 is TGTGCCACCGTCGCAGGACTAGCGGGAAGCACAGATACGCAGTATTTT. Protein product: CATVAGLAGSTDTQYF.

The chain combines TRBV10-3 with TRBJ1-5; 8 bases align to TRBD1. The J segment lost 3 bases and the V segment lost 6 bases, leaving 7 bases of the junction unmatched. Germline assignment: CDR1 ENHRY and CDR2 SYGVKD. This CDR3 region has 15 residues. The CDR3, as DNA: TGTGCCATCAGCCCCGGACAGGGTGTCAATCAGCCCCAGCATTTT. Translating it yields CAISPGQGVNQPQHF.

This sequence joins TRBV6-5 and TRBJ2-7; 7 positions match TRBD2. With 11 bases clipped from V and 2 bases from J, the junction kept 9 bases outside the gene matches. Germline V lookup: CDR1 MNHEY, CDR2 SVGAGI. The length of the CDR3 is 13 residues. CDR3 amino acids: CAVRREVTYEQYF. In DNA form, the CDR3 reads TGTGCCGTTCGACGGGAGGTGACCTACGAGCAGTACTTC.

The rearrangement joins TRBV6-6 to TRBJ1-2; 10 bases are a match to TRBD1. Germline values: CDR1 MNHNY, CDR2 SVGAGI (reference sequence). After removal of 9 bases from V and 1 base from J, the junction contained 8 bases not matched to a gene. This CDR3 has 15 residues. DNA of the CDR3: TGTGCCAGTCGACAGGGGGCTGGAATTAACTATGGCTACACCTTC. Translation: CASRQGAGINYGYTF.